Listed below are T cell receptor beta chains from one sample, sequenced in a study of CD8+ T cells in alopecia areata. Assay: immunoSEQ multiplex PCR; the TCRdb copy retains only in-frame clones and omits some. The data contain under 150,000 clones, about 46% of them seen just once; the ten biggest clones take up about 10%. Sequenced: NKG2D-low CD8+ T cells sorted from blood. The receptor source for this set is a human donor with alopecia areata. Both conserved end residues are part of each CDR3. The D gene is left open where the match is weak. Clone size appears in some rows only: once, few, many, or a class for an expanded clone.

. | . | TRBJ2-3 | TRBV5-1 | TGCGCCAGCAGCCCGGATGATCCTAGCACAGATACGCAGTATTTT | CASSPDDPSTDTQYF
. | . | TRBJ2-6 | TRBV7-2 | TGTGCCAGCACAGGCAGGGTCTACTCTGGGGCCAACGTCCTGACTTTC | CASTGRVYSGANVLTF
. | . | TRBJ2-5 | TRBV25-1 | TGTGCCAGCAGTGAATGGGTGACACAAGAGACCCAGTACTTC | CASSEWVTQETQYF
TRBD2 | . | TRBJ2-1 | TRBV30 | TGTGCCTGGAGTAATAGCGGGGAGCCGTTCTTC | CAWSNSGEPFF
TRBD2 | . | TRBJ2-1 | TRBV29-1 | TGCAGCCCATCACTAGCGCTAACGGGGGAGCAGTTCTTC | CSPSLALTGEQFF
. | . | TRBJ1-1 | TRBV29-1 | TGCAGCGGGGGCAGGGCCCTGAACACTGAAGCTTTCTTT | CSGGRALNTEAFF
TRBD2 | . | TRBJ2-5 | TRBV6-5 | TGTGCCAGCAGTTACTCAGGCGGGGGCCAAGAGACCCAGTACTTC | CASSYSGGGQETQYF
. | . | TRBJ2-1 | TRBV30 | TGTGCCTGGAGTCGAGGTCAGTACAATGAGCAGTTCTTC | CAWSRGQYNEQFF
. | . | TRBJ2-7 | TRBV29-1 | TGCAGCGTTGAACGCCTGGCAGACTCCTACGAGCAGTACTTC | CSVERLADSYEQYF
. | . | TRBJ1-2 | TRBV29-1 | TGCAGCGTACAGAGCTATGGCTACACCTTC | CSVQSYGYTF
. | few | TRBJ1-1 | TRBV4-3 | TGCGCCAGCAGCCAAGCACGGGGCACTGAAGCTTTCTTT | CASSQARGTEAFF
. | . | TRBJ2-7 | TRBV30 | TGTGCCTGGAGCGTGGGTATGAGCGACGAGCAGTACTTC | CAWSVGMSDEQYF
TRBD2 | . | TRBJ2-7 | TRBV29-1 | TGCAGCGGAACTAGCGCCAACTACGAGCAGTACTTC | CSGTSANYEQYF
. | few | TRBJ1-2 | TRBV27 | TGTGCCAGCAGTTTATCCGGGTTCGGCTATGGCTACACCTTC | CASSLSGFGYGYTF
. | . | TRBJ1-4 | TRBV29-1 | TGCAGCGGCGCCGGGACCGGGGGGGAAAAACTGTTTTTT | CSGAGTGGEKLFF
. | . | TRBJ1-2 | TRBV27 | TGTGCCAGCAGTGAGGGAAGCGGCTACACCTTC | CASSEGSGYTF
. | . | TRBJ2-4 | TRBV14 | TGTGCCAGCAGCGACACAGGAATCCTAGCCAAAAACATTCAGTACTTC | CASSDTGILAKNIQYF
. | . | TRBJ2-3 | TRBV2 | TGTGCCAGCAGTGATACAGGGGACTACACAGATACGCAGTATTTT | CASSDTGDYTDTQYF
TRBD1 | . | TRBJ1-2 | TRBV28 | TGTGCCAGCAGTTCTCGACAGGGGTTTCTCTATGGCTACACCTTC | CASSSRQGFLYGYTF
. | . | TRBJ2-7 | TRBV30 | TGTGCCCAGAGAACCCGAAAGTCCTACGAGCAGTACTTC | CAQRTRKSYEQYF